The clone carrying this T cell receptor beta chain turned up a few times. The record originates from a study of T-cell reconstitution after alpha-beta-depleted transplantation in children. Unique molecular identifiers tagged the TCRbeta library. A single record per CDR3 protein comes from TCRdb applying MiXCR to the PCR reads. This table has approximately 240,000 distinct CDR3 sequences, more than 7.5% appearing once. The sequence was obtained from a human donor who donated a stem cell graft to a child with SCID. This material consisted of PBMCs from the stem cell graft donor, taken from the stem cell graft.

CDR3 amino acids: CSATESAAGANVLTF. CDR3 coding DNA: TGCAGTGCTACGGAGTCGGCGGCTGGGGCCAACGTCCTGACTTTC. V gene TRBV20-1 combines with J gene TRBJ2-6; D is uncertain. The CDR3 runs to 15 residues. V was pared by 4 bases and J by 2 bases, with 12 bases between. Germline lookup yields CDR1 DFQATT and CDR2 SNEGSKA (reference sequence).